The clone carrying this TCR beta chain was observed a single time. The sample originates from a study of T cell changes during pregnancy in multiple sclerosis. Sequencing used immunoSEQ multiplex PCR; TCRdb keeps in-frame clones, though not all of them. The sample shows around 40,000 clones, about 88% of them seen only once. The CDR3 extends over 12 amino acids. V was pared by 7 bases and J by 4 bases, with 6 bases of the junction left unmatched. The germline CDR1 and CDR2 sequences are GTSNPN and SVGIG (reference sequence). The chain recombines TRBV30 with TRBJ1-2, with 7 bases that match TRBD1. This receptor was taken from a female donor with multiple sclerosis, enrolled in a pregnancy study. This specimen was CD4+ T cells from peripheral blood mononuclear cells, taken in the first trimester of pregnancy. CDR3: CAFDRVGYGYTF. DNA of the CDR3: TGTGCCTTTGACAGGGTCGGCTATGGCTACACCTTC.